These 10 T cell receptor beta chains came from one sample sequenced in a study of T cells in Graves' hyperthyroidism and ophthalmopathy. Researchers took RNA transcripts and amplified the TCR beta CDR3 regions from them. RT-PCR in the first round (using the HTBI primer set) targeted the TCR CDR3. MiXCR was run by TCRdb on the multiplex PCR reads, yielding one entry per CDR3 protein. The sample lists some 360,000 distinct CDR3 sequences; more than 11% were seen once. Sequencing was done on a sample of blood. The receptors stem from a woman in her fifties or sixties with Graves' hyperthyroidism.

Points on this clonotype: With a much larger clone just one base away, this may be a read error. The V call is TRBV10-3, the J call TRBJ2-5, with D perhaps matching TRBD2 (6 bases). Trimming shortened V by 6 bases and J by 5 bases, and 19 bases separated the two germline ends. Germline lookup yields CDR1 ENHRY and CDR2 SYGVKD. This CDR3 spans 15 amino acids. This CDR3 is CAISDSGTEVETQYF. Here the CDR3 DNA reads TGTGCCATCAGCGACAGTGGGACTGAGGTGGAGACCCAGTACTTC.

This clonotype was counted at least ten times. The chain couples TRBV20-1 to TRBJ2-1; D may be TRBD2 (6 bases). V was pared by 2 bases and J by 0 bases, with 14 bases between. The CDR3 length is 16 residues. From germline, CDR1 is DFQATT and CDR2 SNEGSKA (reference sequence). The CDR3 region is CSARWGIAVSYNEQFF. CDR3 nucleotide sequence: TGCAGTGCTAGATGGGGAATAGCGGTCTCCTACAATGAGCAGTTCTTC.

At least ten counts were recorded for this clonotype. The V and J genes are TRBV28 and TRBJ1-2; a weak D match, TRBD1 (6 bases). Trimming pared 6 bases from V and 2 bases from J, leaving 25 bases between. The CDR3 loop spans 18 amino acids. Germline V lookup: CDR1 MDHEN, CDR2 SYDVKM. In DNA form, the CDR3 reads TGTGCCAGCAGAACCTCCCTCGGGACACCCTATGAAAACTATGGCTACACCTTC. This encodes CASRTSLGTPYENYGYTF.

This clonotype was counted many times. V gene TRBV24-1 combines with J gene TRBJ2-1, with a weak D call TRBD1 (6 bases). CDR3 length equals 16 residues. Trimming cost V 3 bases and J 8 bases, with 19 bases left between them. Per the germline V gene, CDR1 is KGHDR and CDR2 is SFDVKD. CDR3 loop: CATSDPTGRGFDEQFF. Here the CDR3 DNA reads TGTGCCACCAGTGATCCGACAGGTAGAGGGTTCGATGAGCAGTTCTTC.

Worth noting for this clonotype: A much bigger clone sits one base away, suggesting this may be a read error. V is TRBV2 and J is TRBJ2-3; 7 bases are a match to TRBD2. V lost 2 bases, J lost 5 bases, and 7 bases stayed unmatched. Germline CDR1 reads SNHLY; CDR2 reads FYNNEI. CDR3 length: 15 residues. The CDR3 nucleotides read TGTGCCAGCAGTGAAATGGGACTAACAGGAGATACGCAGTATTTT. Amino acid sequence: CASSEMGLTGDTQYF.

This clonotype was counted ten times or more. The chain recombines TRBV6-5 with TRBJ1-1; 7 bases are shared with TRBD1. Germline values: CDR1 MNHEY, CDR2 SVGAGI. Losses at the gene ends were 0 bases for V and 4 bases for J; bases not matched to a gene: 5. The CDR3 totals 15 residues. CDR3 sequence: CASSYSRQGTTEAFF. For the CDR3, the DNA is TGTGCCAGCAGTTACTCCCGACAGGGCACCACTGAAGCTTTCTTT.

This clonotype was seen many times. The V and J genes are TRBV3-1 and TRBJ2-5, with TRBD1 as a possible D gene (5 bases). There are 13 residues in the CDR3. The V gene's germline CDR1 is LGHDT and CDR2 YNNKEL (reference sequence). Trimming took off 5 bases at V and 4 bases at J, with 11 bases between the two ends. CDR3 residues: CASSYIRGETQYF. The CDR3 DNA follows: TGTGCCAGCAGCTACATAAGGGGAGAGACCCAGTACTTC.

Many counts were recorded for this clonotype. The rearrangement uses TRBV24-1 and TRBJ2-7, with 8 bases aligning to TRBD1. In germline, CDR1 is KGHDR, CDR2 SFDVKD. This CDR3 spans 13 amino acids. After removal of 4 bases from V and 5 bases from J, the junction contained 3 bases not matched to a gene. DNA for the CDR3: TGTGCCACCAGTGAGGACAGGGAGGACGAGCAGTACTTC. This gives the protein CATSEDREDEQYF.

The chain combines TRBV10-3 with TRBJ1-2; D is perhaps TRBD1 (6 bases). This CDR3 has 13 residues. CDR1 ENHRY and CDR2 SYGVKD come from the germline V gene. Trimming shortened V by 9 bases and J by 0 bases, and 11 bases separated the two germline ends. The CDR3: CAIGTPANYGYTF. CDR3 coding DNA: TGTGCCATTGGGACACCGGCTAACTATGGCTACACCTTC.

This clonotype showed up many times. The chain carries TRBV2 and TRBJ1-1, with a possible D match to TRBD1 (5 bases). The CDR3 spans 13 residues. V dropped 3 bases and J dropped 2 bases, with 7 bases sitting between them. CDR1 and CDR2 from the germline V gene are SNHLY and FYNNEI. DNA for the CDR3: TGTGCCAGCAGTGACCAGGGAAACACTGAAGCTTTCTTT. Translated, it gives CASSDQGNTEAFF.